A selection of T cell receptor beta chains follows, all from one sample in a study of tumor and adjacent non-tumor tissue in lung cancer. TCRdb processed the multiplex PCR reads anew with MiXCR; each CDR3 protein has one entry. The table records about 86,000 distinct CDR3 sequences, around three quarters of them present only once. Sequences were obtained from distant non-tumor lung tissue. The source of these receptors is a woman aged 45 to 65 with non-small cell lung cancer. The CDR3 runs from the conserved cysteine through the conserved F or W. D genes are given only for firm matches. Rows give clone size only sometimes, using once, few, many, or a class for an expanded clone.

TRBJ2-3 | TRBV11-2 | NA | NA | TGTGCCAGCAGCCTGTGGGGCCGGCTAGCGACAGATATACAGTATTTT | CASSLWGRLATDIQYF
TRBJ2-7 | TRBV11-2 | NA | NA | TGTGCCAGCAGCTTAAGCGGGGAGCAGTACTTC | CASSLSGEQYF
TRBJ2-1 | TRBV6-1 | TRBD2 | NA | TGTGCCATCAGTGGCGGGAGGGCCCCCTGCAATGAGCAGTTCTTC | CAISGGRAPCNEQFF
TRBJ1-5 | TRBV6-6 | TRBD1 | medium-sized | TGTGCCAGCAGGACAGGGGCCCTCAATCAGCCCCAGCATTTT | CASRTGALNQPQHF
TRBJ2-7 | TRBV28 | NA | NA | TGTGCCAGCAGTTCCAGAGAGGGGGGGTACTACAAGCAGTACTTC | CASSSREGGYYKQYF
TRBJ2-1 | TRBV4-1 | NA | NA | TGCGCCAGCAACCAAGATACGGGGTTTAGCGGAGAACAGTTCTTC | CASNQDTGFSGEQFF
TRBJ1-4 | TRBV11-2 | NA | many | TGTGCCAGCAGCTTAGATCCCGTAGGGGAACTGTTTTTT | CASSLDPVGELFF
TRBJ2-1 | TRBV6-1 | TRBD1 | NA | TGTGCCAGCATACTTTGGGGGAATTGGCAGGGGGCCCGACACGATAATGAGCAGTTCTTC | CASILWGNWQGARHDNEQFF
TRBJ2-1 | TRBV13 | TRBD2 | NA | TGTGCCAGCAGCCAGGGACTAGCGTCCAACAATGAGCAGTTCTTC | CASSQGLASNNEQFF
TRBJ1-5 | TRBV28 | NA | NA | TGTGCCAGTCCCATAAAGGGTCCCCAGCATTTT | CASPIKGPQHF
TRBJ2-3 | TRBV11-2 | TRBD1 | NA | TGTGCCATTAGTCCGGGACAGGTGTACATAGATACGCAGTATTTT | CAISPGQVYIDTQYF
TRBJ1-5 | TRBV28 | TRBD1 | NA | TGTGCCAGCTGGAACCCACAGGGGGCGAATCAGCCCCAGCACTTT | CASWNPQGANQPQHF
TRBJ2-5 | TRBV29-1 | NA | NA | TGCAGCGGGGGTAGAACCCGGGAGACCCAGTGCTTC | CSGGRTRETQCF
TRBJ2-7 | TRBV29-1 | NA | many | TGCAGCGTTAGGACGGATGCCTACGAGCAGTACTTC | CSVRTDAYEQYF
TRBJ2-7 | TRBV7-9 | TRBD2 | NA | TGTGCCAGCAGCTTAGCTGACGGGAGGGCCTACAAGCAGTACTTC | CASSLADGRAYKQYF
TRBJ1-5 | TRBV5-5 | NA | NA | TGTGCCAGCAGCACGGGGACGGTTCCTAATCATCCCCAGCATTTT | CASSTGTVPNHPQHF
TRBJ2-3 | TRBV9 | TRBD2 | NA | TGTGCCAGCAGCGTTAGGTTCGGAGCTAGCGGGAGAACAGATACGCAGTATTTT | CASSVRFGASGRTDTQYF
TRBJ2-1 | TRBV12-3/TRBV12-4 | NA | NA | TGTGCCAGCAGTTTTGTCGGAATTAGCGGCGTATACAATGAGCAGTTCTTC | CASSFVGISGVYNEQFF
TRBJ2-5 | TRBV4-1 | NA | NA | TGCACCAGCAGCCAGGATCACAGAAAAGAGACCCAGTACTTC | CTSSQDHRKETQYF
TRBJ1-1 | TRBV29-1 | NA | many | TGCAGCGGCATGACCGGCGGGCAGGCGAACACTGAAGCTTTCTTT | CSGMTGGQANTEAFF
TRBJ2-7 | TRBV6-2/TRBV6-3 | NA | NA | TGTGCCATGAGTTACATTACGGTGACACCCCTTACCTACGAGCAGTACTTC | CAMSYITVTPLTYEQYF
TRBJ2-3 | TRBV10-2 | NA | NA | TGCGCCAGCAATGATACTAGGGGTCCTAGGACAAATACGCAGTATTTT | CASNDTRGPRTNTQYF
TRBJ2-7 | TRBV11-2 | NA | once | TGTGACAGCAGATTAGGAGGCGAGCAGCACTTC | CDSRLGGEQHF
TRBJ2-7 | TRBV5-5 | NA | NA | TGTGCCAGTAGCCTAACGACAGGTTTCTACGAGCATTACTTC | CASSLTTGFYEHYF
TRBJ1-1 | TRBV12-3/TRBV12-4 | NA | NA | TGTGCCTGCAGTTCGGGCGGCAAGAGGAAAGCTTTCTTT | CACSSGGKRKAFF
TRBJ2-1 | TRBV11-2 | NA | NA | TGTGCCAGCTGTTTAGAAGACAACAATGAGCATTTCTTC | CASCLEDNNEHFF
TRBJ1-1 | TRBV6-5 | NA | NA | TGTGTCACCAAGGATAGGTTGGGCCTTGAAGTTTTCTTT | CVTKDRLGLEVFF
TRBJ2-7 | TRBV11-2 | TRBD2 | NA | TGTTCCAGCAGCCAGCCAACTAGCGAGATAAACCCCTACGAACAGTACTTC | CSSSQPTSEINPYEQYF
TRBJ2-1 | TRBV29-1 | NA | NA | TGCAGCGTTGTTGTAATGAATGAGCAATTCTTC | CSVVVMNEQFF
TRBJ2-1 | TRBV29-1 | NA | NA | TGCAGCATCAGTCGGGGGAATGAGCATTTCTTC | CSISRGNEHFF
TRBJ1-1 | TRBV5-5 | TRBD1 | NA | TGTGCCAGCAGCGTTACCACAGGGGACACTGAAGCTTTCTTT | CASSVTTGDTEAFF
TRBJ2-2 | TRBV19 | TRBD2 | once | TGTGCCAGTAGTTCAGGGACTATCGGGAACACCGGAGAACTGTTTTTT | CASSSGTIGNTGELFF
TRBJ2-6 | TRBV5-1 | NA | NA | TGCGCCAGCAGCCGGGACACCAGCTCTGGGGCCAACGTCCTGACTTTC | CASSRDTSSGANVLTF
TRBJ1-1 | TRBV5-4 | NA | few | TGTACCAGCAGCTTGGAGGTCAACCCCGCGGAAGCTTTCTTT | CTSSLEVNPAEAFF
TRBJ1-6 | TRBV10-3 | NA | many | TGTGCCATCAGTGAGGGGGGGGACAATTCACCCCTCCACTTT | CAISEGGDNSPLHF
TRBJ2-7 | TRBV11-2 | TRBD1 | NA | TGTGCCAGCAGCGCCGGGACAGGGCACAACTACGAGCAGTACTTC | CASSAGTGHNYEQYF
TRBJ1-2 | TRBV10-2 | TRBD1 | NA | TGCGCCAGCGATCCGGGGCAGGGGGCTAACTATGGCTATACCTTC | CASDPGQGANYGYTF
TRBJ1-5 | TRBV20-1 | NA | NA | TGCAGTGCTAGTTACCGAGGGCAGCCCCAGCATTTT | CSASYRGQPQHF
TRBJ1-1 | TRBV20-1 | NA | NA | TGCAGTGCCCTAAGTCCGAACACTGAAGCTTTCTTT | CSALSPNTEAFF